The 18 T cell receptor beta chains below come from one sample, sequenced in a study of blood T cells in healthy people across ages. Through a sample-barcoded 5' primer and a J-beta primer mix, a second PCR was run for roughly 6 to 11 cycles. Via MiXCR, TCRdb re-called the 5' RACE reads, giving one row per CDR3 protein. The table lists some 1.8 million distinct CDR3 sequences, roughly two fifths of them singletons. Sequencing used blood. The origin of the receptors is a human donor in good health.

This chain connects TRBV29-1 to TRBJ2-5, with a weak D call TRBD2 (5 bases). Trimming cost V 5 bases and J 1 base, with 11 bases left between them. The V gene's germline CDR1 is SQVTM and CDR2 ANQGSEA. The CDR3 contains 13 residues. The CDR3 loop is CSVIRRGQETQYF. The CDR3 DNA reads as TGCAGCGTTATAAGACGGGGCCAAGAGACCCAGTACTTC. Complete variable domain (other parts from reference TRBV29-1 and TRBJ2-5): SAVISQKPSRDICQRGTSLTIQCQVDSQVTMMFWYRQQPGQSLTLIATANQGSEATYESGFVIDKFPISRPNLTFSTLTVSNMSPEDSSIYLCSVIRRGQETQYFGPGTRLLVL.

The chain recombines TRBV11-1 with TRBJ2-3; 10 positions agree with TRBD1. Germline loops: CDR1 SGHAT, CDR2 FQDESV (reference sequence). The CDR3 is made up of 16 amino acids. Trimming at V came to 5 bases and at J to 2 bases, leaving 7 bases not matched to a gene. The CDR3 region has the DNA TGTGCCAGCAGCCCGCGACAGGGGGCCCCCACAGATACGCAGTATTTT. Translated, it gives CASSPRQGAPTDTQYF.

The chain employs TRBV25-1 and TRBJ1-1; the D gene is possibly TRBD1 (6 bases). The germline V gene encodes CDR1 MGHDK and CDR2 SYGVNS. There are 15 residues in the CDR3. V was pared by 0 bases and J by 4 bases, with 12 bases between. In DNA form, the CDR3 reads TGTGCCAGCAGTGAATATGGGGGGCTGGGCACTGAAGCTTTCTTT. Protein: CASSEYGGLGTEAFF.

V is TRBV3-1 and J is TRBJ2-3; possible D gene TRBD1, 6 bases. Germline values: CDR1 LGHDT, CDR2 YNNKEL (reference sequence). Trimming left V 4 bases short and J 0 bases short, with 14 bases between. CDR3 length: 16 amino acids. In DNA form, the CDR3 reads TGTGCCAGCAGCCTTCAGGACAGCCCTAGCACAGATACGCAGTATTTT. Translation gives CASSLQDSPSTDTQYF.

This rearrangement joins TRBV14 to TRBJ1-1; TRBD1 agrees at 7 bases. The CDR3 runs to 15 residues. Germline assignment: CDR1 SGHDN and CDR2 FVKESK. V was pared by 2 bases and J by 0 bases, with 3 bases of the junction left unmatched. In nucleotides, the CDR3 is TGTGCCAGCAGCCAATTGGGACAGATGAACACTGAAGCTTTCTTT. Amino acid sequence: CASSQLGQMNTEAFF.

This clonotype was found many times. The V and J genes are TRBV10-3 and TRBJ2-7; 8 bases line up with TRBD1. This CDR3 region has 14 residues. The trim removed 5 bases at V and 6 bases at J, leaving 9 bases unmatched. Germline CDR1 is ENHRY and CDR2 is SYGVKD. The CDR3 coding sequence is TGTGCCATCAGTCCGGACAGGGTGACCCGCGAGCAGTACTTC. Translation: CAISPDRVTREQYF.

The chain employs TRBV4-2 and TRBJ2-7, with 7 bases aligning to TRBD1. V trimming: 1 base; J trimming: 4 bases; junction bases outside the gene matches: 16. Germline CDR1 reads LGHNA; CDR2 reads YNFKEQ. The CDR3 is 18 residues long. The CDR3 sequence: CASSQASTQGVFIYEQYF. The CDR3 DNA is TGTGCCAGCAGCCAAGCTAGCACTCAGGGGGTATTTATTTACGAGCAGTACTTC.

This chain links TRBV12-3 or TRBV12-4 with TRBJ2-5, with D uncertain. V dropped 7 bases and J dropped 0 bases, with 9 bases sitting between them. The CDR3 is made up of 13 amino acids. The CDR3 region is CASTTTYQETQYF. As DNA, the CDR3 is TGTGCCAGCACTACCACGTACCAAGAGACCCAGTACTTC.

A few counts support this clonotype. V gene TRBV5-1 combines with J gene TRBJ2-7, with D unclear. Trimming left V 0 bases short and J 3 bases short, with 10 bases between. Germline V gene data show CDR1 as SGHRS and CDR2 as YFSETQ. The CDR3 totals 14 residues. The CDR3 nucleotides read TGCGCCAGCAGCTTGGAGGCAGTCATCTACGAGCAGTACTTC. It specifies CASSLEAVIYEQYF.

This clonotype came up a few times. The junction differs from germline at one of its ends, possibly a read error. V is TRBV7-7 and J is TRBJ2-3, with D perhaps assigned TRBD1 or TRBD2 (5 bases each). The CDR3 runs to 15 residues. Germline V gene lookup returns CDR1 SSHAT and CDR2 FNYEAQ (reference sequence). Here the CDR3 reads CASSLVVGVPDTQYF. CDR3 DNA: TGTGCTAGCAGCTTAGTAGTGGGGGTTCCAGATACGCAGTATTTT.

V is TRBV20-1 and J is TRBJ2-3; 15 bases align to TRBD2. V lost 5 bases to trimming and J lost 5 bases; unmatched junction nucleotides: 8. The CDR3 runs 16 residues. Germline CDR1 reads DFQATT; CDR2 reads SNEGSKA (reference sequence). CDR3 coding DNA: TGCAGTGCTTCACGGACTAGCGGGGGGGCTGGAGATACGCAGTATTTT. Translation gives CSASRTSGGAGDTQYF.

In this sample, this clonotype turned up a few times. This rearrangement joins TRBV7-7 to TRBJ2-3; D ambiguous. Germline assignment: CDR1 SSHAT and CDR2 FNYEAQ (reference sequence). V lost 5 bases, J lost 4 bases, and 13 bases lay in between. CDR3 length: 14 amino acids. This CDR3 reads CASSPGPQADTQYF. In DNA form, the CDR3 reads TGTGCCAGCAGCCCCGGGCCCCAGGCAGATACGCAGTATTTT. The whole variable domain, filled in from reference TRBV7-7 and TRBJ2-3, reads GAGVSQSPRYKVTKRGQDVTLRCDPISSHATLYWYQQALGQGPEFLTYFNYEAQPDKSGLPSDRFSAERPEGSISTLTIQRTEQRDSAMYRCASSPGPQADTQYFGPGTRLTVL.

The chain links TRBV6-6 to TRBJ2-6, with unresolved D. From germline, CDR1 is MNHNY and CDR2 SVGAGI (reference sequence). Deletions cut 0 bases from V and 4 bases from J, with 7 bases between. This CDR3 spans 15 amino acids. CDR3 coding DNA: TGTGCCAGCAGTTACTCGAGTACAGGGGCCAACGTCCTGACTTTC. Residues: CASSYSSTGANVLTF.

Concerning this clonotype: The conserved phenylalanine or tryptophan normally closing the CDR3 is absent here, so this likely arose from a read error. This chain links TRBV20-1 with TRBJ1-5; possibly TRBD1 for D (5 bases). V was clipped by 2 bases and J by 4 bases, with 15 bases between them. The germline gives CDR1 DFQATT, CDR2 SNEGSKA (reference sequence). The CDR3 runs 15 residues. The CDR3 loop reads CSARNTRDRNQPQHL. In DNA form, the CDR3 reads TGCAGTGCTAGAAACACTCGGGACCGTAATCAGCCCCAGCATTTG.

The genes are TRBV28 and TRBJ2-7, with 9 bases lining up with TRBD1. Germline-derived CDR1 and CDR2 are MDHEN and SYDVKM. With V trimmed by 7 bases and J by 4 bases, 5 bases remained unmatched. There are 13 residues in the CDR3. CDR3 sequence (DNA): TGTGCCAGCAACTCCGGGACAGGGTACGAGCAGTACTTC. Its protein is CASNSGTGYEQYF.

CDR3 sequence reads: CASSPAGTAISYNEQFF. Written as DNA, the CDR3 is TGTGCCAGCAGCCCCGCAGGAACAGCAATCTCCTACAATGAGCAGTTCTTC. The J gene is TRBJ2-1, the V gene TRBV12-3 or TRBV12-4; D ambiguous. V was pared by 6 bases and J by 0 bases, with 18 bases between. This CDR3 is built from 17 residues.

This clonotype was seen more than once but under ten times. The V and J genes are TRBV7-2 and TRBJ2-7, with a tentative D call TRBD1 (5 bases). V was cut by 2 bases and J by 5 bases, with 10 bases left in between. The CDR3 has 13 amino acids. CDR1 SGHTA and CDR2 FQGNSA come from the germline V gene. The CDR3 nucleotides read TGTGCCAGCAGCTTACAGGGTATCCACGAGCAGTACTTC. Translated, it gives CASSLQGIHEQYF.

V is TRBV3-1 and J is TRBJ2-5, with 11 bases lining up with TRBD2. There are 18 residues in the CDR3. Germline loops: CDR1 LGHDT, CDR2 YNNKEL (reference sequence). The J segment lost 0 bases and the V segment lost 4 bases, leaving 10 bases of the junction unmatched. CDR3 protein: CASSPVTSGGLYQETQYF. The CDR3, as DNA: TGTGCCAGCAGCCCAGTAACTAGCGGGGGCCTGTACCAAGAGACCCAGTACTTC.